This TCR beta chain originates from a study of blood T cell repertoires in COVID-19. Sequencing was performed with immunoSEQ multiplex PCR; in TCRdb, only in-frame clones are kept and a portion is missing. Of about 120,000 clones listed, around 80% are singletons. The CDR3 has 13 residues. Trimming shortened V by 1 base and J by 2 bases, and 5 bases separated the two germline ends. In germline, CDR1 is SGHTA, CDR2 FQGNSA. The sample comprised peripheral blood. The chain joins TRBV7-2 to TRBJ1-2; D not resolved. The clonotype was recovered from a man in his thirties or forties with COVID-19, enrolled during active disease. The CDR3 spells CASSLGGNYGYTF. The CDR3 coding sequence is TGTGCCAGCAGCTTAGGAGGAAACTATGGCTACACCTTC.